The source of this T cell receptor (beta chain) is a study of metastatic and nonmetastatic thyroid tumors (dated by TCRdb to about 2020). Regarding the research as a whole: Repertoires from peripheral blood and from tumor or nodule tissue samples of malignant and benign thyroid patients were compared.

Before undergoing thyroid surgery, none of the patients had been given any kind of treatment. Using T-cell receptor beta sequencing, the researchers looked back retrospectively at clinical samples from patients, gathered between about 2011 and 2019. Library preparation was by PCR. Sequencing took place on an Illumina HiSeq 4000. High-throughput sequencing was used to profile the TCR beta-chain CDR3 region of every patient. As for the original processing: The researchers built a classifier to tell apart papillary thyroid cancer patients with distant metastasis, based on CDR3 differences among clinicopathological groups. The Shannon index was used to assess repertoire diversity, and the Morisita-Horn index was used to assess tumor-blood repertoire similarity. Using fastp trimming at Q25 and MiXCR clonotype assembly, TCRdb reanalyzed the public sequencing data and kept in-frame beta chains. In this record, the V and J calls reflect TCRdb's handling and not the investigators' own analysis. The table for this sample lists around 59,000 clones; roughly 16% of them were counted only once. Roughly a tenth of the sample is held by the ten biggest clonotypes.

Note on this clone: This receptor's antigen is unknown. A read error may produce the germline difference seen at one junction end.

Beyond this particular receptor, the publication reports: In both blood and tumor samples, TCR beta diversity was reported to be significantly higher in malignant tumors than in benign nodules.

The TCR was taken from a male donor with papillary thyroid cancer or a benign thyroid nodule (not recorded which). Some clones in this sample may be carry-over from other donors' samples. The sequencing sample was made of blood.

The nucleotide sequence is given as TGCAGTGCTAGAGAAGGCGGCTCAAGCAATCATCCCCAGCATTTT. Translated, it reads CSAREGGSSNHPQHF. This sequence uses TRBV20-1 and TRBJ1-5; confidence is insufficient to name the D gene. Taken from the germline V gene (reference sequence), the CDR1 and CDR2 loops are DFQATT and SNEGSKA. The CDR3 contains 15 residues, cysteine and phenylalanine counted. The DNA shown is the 45-base CDR3, in frame from base 1.